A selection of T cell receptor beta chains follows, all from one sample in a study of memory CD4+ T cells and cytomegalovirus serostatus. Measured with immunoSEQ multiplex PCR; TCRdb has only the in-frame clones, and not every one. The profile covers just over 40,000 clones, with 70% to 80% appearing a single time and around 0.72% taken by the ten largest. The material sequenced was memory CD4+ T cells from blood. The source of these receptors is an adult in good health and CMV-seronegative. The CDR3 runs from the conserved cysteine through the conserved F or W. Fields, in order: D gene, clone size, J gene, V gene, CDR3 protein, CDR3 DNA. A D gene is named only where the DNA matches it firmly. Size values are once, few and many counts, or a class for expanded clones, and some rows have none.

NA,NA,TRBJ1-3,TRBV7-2,CASSLGAYSGNTIYF,TGTGCCAGCAGCCTAGGGGCTTACTCTGGAAACACCATATATTTT
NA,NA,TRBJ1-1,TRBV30,CAWSAAPGNRKAFF,TGTGCCTGGAGCGCCGCCCCCGGTAACAGAAAAGCTTTCTTT
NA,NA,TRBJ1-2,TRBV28,CASGEINYGYTF,TGTGCCAGCGGGGAGATCAACTATGGCTACACCTTC
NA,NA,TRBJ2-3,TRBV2,CASSEISGRDTQYF,TGTGCCAGCAGTGAAATATCGGGACGAGATACGCAGTATTTT
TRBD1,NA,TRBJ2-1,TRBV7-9,CASRPGQGLYNEQFF,TGTGCCAGCCGACCGGGACAGGGTCTCTACAATGAGCAGTTCTTC
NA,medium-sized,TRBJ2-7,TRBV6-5,CASRDPMGEQYF,TGTGCCAGCAGGGACCCCATGGGGGAGCAGTACTTC
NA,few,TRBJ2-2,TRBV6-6,CASSRVGVRTGELFF,TGTGCCAGCAGTCGGGTGGGGGTTCGCACCGGGGAGCTGTTTTTT
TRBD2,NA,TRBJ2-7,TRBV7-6,CASSSVAGASYEQYF,TGTGCCAGCAGCTCCGTAGCGGGAGCCTCTTACGAGCAGTACTTC
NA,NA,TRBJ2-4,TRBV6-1,CASSLQGGKNIQYF,TGTGCCAGCAGTTTACAGGGTGGCAAAAACATTCAGTACTTC
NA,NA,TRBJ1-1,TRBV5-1,CASSLGENTEAFF,TGCGCCAGCAGCTTGGGGGAGAACACTGAAGCTTTCTTT
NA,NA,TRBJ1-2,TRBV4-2,CASSQGNYGYTF,TGTGCCAGCAGCCAAGGAAACTATGGCTACACCTTC
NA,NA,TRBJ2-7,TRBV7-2,CASSYTGAQSYEQYF,TGTGCCAGCAGCTATACCGGGGCTCAATCCTACGAGCAGTACTTC
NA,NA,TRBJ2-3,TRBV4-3,CASSQDLEISDTQYF,TGCGCCAGCAGCCAAGATCTTGAGATTTCAGATACGCAGTATTTT
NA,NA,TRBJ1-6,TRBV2,CAIGTASYNSPLHF,TGTGCCATCGGTACCGCCTCCTATAATTCACCCCTCCACTTT
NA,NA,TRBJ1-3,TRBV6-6,CALGAAGSGNTIYF,TGTGCCCTGGGGGCCGCGGGGTCTGGAAACACCATATATTTT
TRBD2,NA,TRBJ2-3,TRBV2,CASRGSGGGTQYF,TGTGCCAGCAGGGGGAGCGGGGGGGGTACGCAGTATTTT
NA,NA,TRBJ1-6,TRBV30,CAWKGVIGALRISSYNSPLHF,TGTGCCTGGAAGGGAGTGATCGGGGCTCTTAGGATTAGCTCCTATAATTCACCCCTCCACTTT
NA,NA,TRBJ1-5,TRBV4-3,CASSQEAGINQPQHF,TGCGCCAGCAGCCAAGAAGCAGGGATCAATCAGCCCCAGCATTTT
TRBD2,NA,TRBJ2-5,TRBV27,CASSLGWSAGGRETQYF,TGTGCCAGCAGTCTTGGATGGAGCGCGGGGGGAAGAGAGACCCAGTACTTC
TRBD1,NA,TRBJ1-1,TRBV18,CASSPGQGASEAFF,TGTGCCAGCTCACCAGGACAGGGGGCGTCTGAAGCTTTCTTT
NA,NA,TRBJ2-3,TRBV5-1,CASSSGILRTDTQYF,TGCGCCAGCAGCTCAGGGATCTTGAGGACAGATACGCAGTATTTT
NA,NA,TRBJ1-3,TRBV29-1,CSVVDSPASGNTIYF,TGCAGCGTTGTTGACAGCCCAGCCTCTGGAAACACCATATATTTT
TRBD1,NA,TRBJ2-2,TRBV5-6,CASSWGTGGTGELFF,TGTGCCAGCAGCTGGGGGACAGGGGGCACCGGGGAGCTGTTTTTT
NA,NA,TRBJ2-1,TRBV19,CASSTSPTIDEQFF,TGTGCCAGTAGTACCTCCCCTACCATCGATGAGCAGTTCTTC
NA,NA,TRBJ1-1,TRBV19,CASSMGRRRNTGLRGDTEAFF,TGTGCCAGTAGTATGGGTCGACGTCGGAACACTGGGCTACGGGGGGACACTGAAGCTTTCTTT
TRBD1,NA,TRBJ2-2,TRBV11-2,CASSSQGDTGELFF,TGTGCCAGCAGCTCGCAGGGGGACACCGGGGAGCTGTTTTTT
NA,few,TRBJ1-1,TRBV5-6,CASSQRWGRTEAFF,TGTGCCAGCAGCCAACGATGGGGGAGGACTGAAGCTTTCTTT
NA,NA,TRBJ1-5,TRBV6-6,CASREPTDQPQHF,TGTGCCAGCAGGGAGCCGACAGACCAGCCCCAGCATTTT
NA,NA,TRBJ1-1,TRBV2,CASYLQNTEAFF,TGTGCCAGTTACCTACAGAACACTGAAGCTTTCTTT
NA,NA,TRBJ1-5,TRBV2,CASKERQSNQPQHF,TGTGCCAGCAAGGAGCGGCAGAGTAATCAGCCCCAGCATTTT
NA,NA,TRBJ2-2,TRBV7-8,CASSPLRVPNTGELFF,TGTGCCAGCAGCCCCCTGAGGGTTCCGAACACCGGGGAGCTGTTTTTT
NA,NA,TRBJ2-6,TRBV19,CASSFSGANVLTF,TGTGCCAGTAGTTTTTCTGGGGCCAACGTCCTGACTTTC
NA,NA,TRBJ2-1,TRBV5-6,CASSPVFGNEQFF,TGTGCCAGCAGCCCGGTTTTTGGCAATGAGCAGTTCTTC
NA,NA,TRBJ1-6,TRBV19,CASSMRYNSPLHF,TGTGCCAGTAGTATGAGATATAATTCACCCCTCCACTTT
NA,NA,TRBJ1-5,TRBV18,CASSRKGDSNQPQHF,TGTGCCAGCTCAAGAAAGGGGGATAGCAATCAGCCCCAGCATTTT
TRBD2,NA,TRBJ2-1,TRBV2,CASRYLAGVSNEQFF,TGTGCCAGCAGATACCTAGCGGGGGTATCGAATGAGCAGTTCTTC
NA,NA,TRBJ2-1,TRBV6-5,CASSSTMSSYNEQFF,TGTGCCAGCAGTTCAACAATGAGCTCCTACAATGAGCAGTTCTTC
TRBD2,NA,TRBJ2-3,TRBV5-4,CASSLGRGGRDTQYF,TGTGCCAGCAGCTTAGGGCGGGGGGGTCGGGATACGCAGTATTTT